The following is a TCR beta chain sequence with its context. Germline is not matched at one junction end, which may reflect a read error. The CDR3 has 13 amino acids. Germline CDR1 SSHAT, CDR2 FNYEAQ (reference sequence). The data derive from a study of CD8 T cells in Susac syndrome. Random hexamers were used to reverse transcribe 0.5 to 1 ug of RNA. TCRdb reprocessed the immunoSEQ multiplex PCR reads via MiXCR and lists one record per CDR3 protein. There are roughly 300,000 distinct CDR3 sequences in the sample; about 85% occur only once, and 0.11% lies in the top ten. Sequencing of TCR beta was performed on blood CD8+ T cells and on blood CD4+ T cells. TEMRA cells were FACS-enriched, with CD8+ and CD4+ T cells isolated negatively.

The source material was CD8+ T cells from PBMCs. This clonotype originated in a human donor with multiple sclerosis. This rearrangement joins TRBV7-7 to TRBJ2-7; D remains ambiguous. CDR3 DNA: TGTGCTAGCAGCTTAACCCTAGGCGACGAGCAGTACTTC. This codes for CASSLTLGDEQYF. Full variable domain (rest looked up from reference TRBV7-7 and TRBJ2-7): GAGVSQSPRYKVTKRGQDVTLRCDPISSHATLYWYQQALGQGPEFLTYFNYEAQPDKSGLPSDRFSAERPEGSISTLTIQRTEQRDSAMYRCASSLTLGDEQYFGPGTRLTVT.